The subject of this entry is one TCR beta chain. This sample is part of a study of beta chain features in type 1 diabetes. V lost 1 base, J lost 2 bases, and 10 bases lay in between. The germline V gene has CDR1 SGHNT and CDR2 YENEEA. This CDR3 region has 15 residues. What was sequenced were expressed TCRB transcripts, since all of the isolated RNA had been reverse transcribed. Using immunoSEQ multiplex PCR, the repertoire was profiled, and TCRdb retains in-frame clones only, with some absent. The sample holds 810,000 or so clones, 17% seen once. Sequences were obtained from naive CD4+ T cells from blood. This rearrangement joins TRBV11-3 to TRBJ2-3, with D possibly matching TRBD2 (5 bases). This receptor was obtained from a woman in her late teens or twenties in good health. The CDR3 DNA is TGTGCCAGCAGCTTAGGAGGACGGGACACAGATACGCAGTATTTT. It translates to CASSLGGRDTDTQYF.